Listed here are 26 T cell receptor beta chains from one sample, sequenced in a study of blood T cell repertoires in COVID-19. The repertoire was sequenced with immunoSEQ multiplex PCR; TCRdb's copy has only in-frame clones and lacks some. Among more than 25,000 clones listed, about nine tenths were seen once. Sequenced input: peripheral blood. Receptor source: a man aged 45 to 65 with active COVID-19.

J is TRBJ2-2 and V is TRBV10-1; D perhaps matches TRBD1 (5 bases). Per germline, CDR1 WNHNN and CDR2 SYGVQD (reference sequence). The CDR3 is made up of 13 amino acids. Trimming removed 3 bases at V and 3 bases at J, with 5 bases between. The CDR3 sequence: CASSDRDTGELFF. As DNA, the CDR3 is TGCGCCAGCAGTGACAGGGACACCGGGGAGCTGTTTTTT.

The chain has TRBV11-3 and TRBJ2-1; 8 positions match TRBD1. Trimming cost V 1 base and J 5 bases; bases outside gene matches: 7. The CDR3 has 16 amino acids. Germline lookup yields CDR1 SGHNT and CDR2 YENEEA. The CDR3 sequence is CASSLGGTRGHNEQFF. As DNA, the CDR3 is TGTGCCAGCAGCTTAGGAGGGACCAGGGGGCACAATGAGCAGTTCTTC.

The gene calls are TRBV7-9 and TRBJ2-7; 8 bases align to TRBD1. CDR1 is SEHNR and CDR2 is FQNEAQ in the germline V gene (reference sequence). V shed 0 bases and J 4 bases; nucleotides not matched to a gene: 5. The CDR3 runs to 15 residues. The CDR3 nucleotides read TGTGCCAGCAGCTTAGCGCAGGGGGCACTGTACGAGCAGTACTTC. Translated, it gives CASSLAQGALYEQYF.

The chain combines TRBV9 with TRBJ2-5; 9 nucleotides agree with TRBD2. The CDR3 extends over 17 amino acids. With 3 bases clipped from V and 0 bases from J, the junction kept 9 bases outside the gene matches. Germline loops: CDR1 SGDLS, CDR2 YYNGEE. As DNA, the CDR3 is TGTGCCAGCAGCGACCCTTCTAGCGGGACTTACCAAGAGACCCAGTACTTC. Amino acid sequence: CASSDPSSGTYQETQYF.

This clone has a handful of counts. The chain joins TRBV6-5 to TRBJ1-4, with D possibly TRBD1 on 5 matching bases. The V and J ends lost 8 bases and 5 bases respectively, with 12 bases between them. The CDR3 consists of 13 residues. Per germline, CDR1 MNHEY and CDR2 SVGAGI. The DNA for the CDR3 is TGTGCCAGCCTGAAAGGGGCCAATGAAAAACTGTTTTTT. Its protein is CASLKGANEKLFF.

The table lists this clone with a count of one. The CDR3 spells CASSFEASTDTQYF. The CDR3 coding sequence is TGCGCCAGCAGTTTTGAGGCTAGCACAGATACGCAGTATTTT. V and J are TRBV5-1 and TRBJ2-3; D remains ambiguous. Trimming left V 5 bases short and J 0 bases short, with 10 bases between. Germline V gene lookup returns CDR1 SGHRS and CDR2 YFSETQ. The CDR3 runs to 14 residues.

The CDR3 DNA follows: TGTGCCAGCAGCCTAAACTCCGGTTTCGGCGAGCAGTACTTC. Residues: CASSLNSGFGEQYF. The rearrangement links TRBV11-2 to TRBJ2-7; no reliable D call. The germline V and J ends were trimmed by 5 bases and 6 bases, with 17 bases remaining between them. From germline, CDR1 is SGHAT and CDR2 FQNNGV. The CDR3 extends over 14 amino acids.

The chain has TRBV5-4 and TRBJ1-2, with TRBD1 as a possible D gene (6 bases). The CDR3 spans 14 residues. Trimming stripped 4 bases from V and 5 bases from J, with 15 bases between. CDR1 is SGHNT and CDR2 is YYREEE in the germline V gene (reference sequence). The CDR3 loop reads CASSGRDTGYGYTF. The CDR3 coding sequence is TGTGCCAGCAGCGGCCGGGACACAGGTTATGGCTACACCTTC.

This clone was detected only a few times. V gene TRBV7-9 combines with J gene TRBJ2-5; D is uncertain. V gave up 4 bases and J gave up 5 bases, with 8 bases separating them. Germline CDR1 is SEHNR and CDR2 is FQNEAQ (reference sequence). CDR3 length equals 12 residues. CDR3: CASSSRRETQYF. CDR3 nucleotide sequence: TGTGCCAGCAGCTCAAGGCGGGAGACCCAGTACTTC.

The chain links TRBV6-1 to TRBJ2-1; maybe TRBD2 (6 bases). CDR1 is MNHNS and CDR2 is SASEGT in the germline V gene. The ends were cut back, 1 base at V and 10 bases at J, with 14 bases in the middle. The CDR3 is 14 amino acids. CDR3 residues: CASSEVPGRREQFF. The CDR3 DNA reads TGTGCCAGCAGTGAAGTGCCAGGGAGGAGGGAGCAGTTCTTC.

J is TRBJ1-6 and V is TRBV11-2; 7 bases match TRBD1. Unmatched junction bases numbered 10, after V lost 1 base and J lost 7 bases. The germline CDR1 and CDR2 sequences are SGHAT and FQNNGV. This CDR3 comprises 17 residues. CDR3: CASSLGRGRTLNSPLHF. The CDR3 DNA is TGTGCCAGCAGCTTAGGGAGGGGGCGGACGTTGAATTCACCCCTCCACTTT.

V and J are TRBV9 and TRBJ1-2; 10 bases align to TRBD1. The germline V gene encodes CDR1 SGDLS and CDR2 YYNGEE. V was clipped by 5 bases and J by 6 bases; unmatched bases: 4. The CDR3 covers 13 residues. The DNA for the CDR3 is TGTGCCAGCAGAACCGGACAGGGGGATGGCTACACCTTC. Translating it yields CASRTGQGDGYTF.

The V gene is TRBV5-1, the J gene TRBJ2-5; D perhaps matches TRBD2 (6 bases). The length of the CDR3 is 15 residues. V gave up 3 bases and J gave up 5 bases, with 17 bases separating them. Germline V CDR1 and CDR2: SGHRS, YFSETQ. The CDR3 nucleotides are TGCGCCAGCAGCTCCCGGGACTTCGGAGGTGAGACCCAGTACTTC. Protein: CASSSRDFGGETQYF.

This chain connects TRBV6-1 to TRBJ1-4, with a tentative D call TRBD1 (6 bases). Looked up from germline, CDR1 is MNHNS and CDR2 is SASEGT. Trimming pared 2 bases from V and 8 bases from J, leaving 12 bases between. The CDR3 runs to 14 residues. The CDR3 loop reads CASSEWGQREKLFF. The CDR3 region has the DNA TGTGCCAGCAGTGAATGGGGGCAAAGAGAAAAACTGTTTTTT.

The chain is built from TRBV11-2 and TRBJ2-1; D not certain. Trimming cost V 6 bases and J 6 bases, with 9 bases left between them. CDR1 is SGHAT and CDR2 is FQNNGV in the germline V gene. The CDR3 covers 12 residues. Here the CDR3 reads CASREIINEQFF. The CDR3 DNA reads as TGTGCCAGCAGAGAGATCATCAATGAGCAGTTCTTC.

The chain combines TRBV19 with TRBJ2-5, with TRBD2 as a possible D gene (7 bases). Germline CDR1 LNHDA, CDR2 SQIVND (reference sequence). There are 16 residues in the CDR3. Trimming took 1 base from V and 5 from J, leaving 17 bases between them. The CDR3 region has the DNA TGTGCCAGTAGTATAGCCCGGGGGGCTTCCCGGGAGACCCAGTACTTC. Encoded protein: CASSIARGASRETQYF. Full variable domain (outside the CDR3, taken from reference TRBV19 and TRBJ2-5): DGGITQSPKYLFRKEGQNVTLSCEQNLNHDAMYWYRQDPGQGLRLIYYSQIVNDFQKGDIAEGYSVSREKKESFPLTVTSAQKNPTAFYLCASSIARGASRETQYFGPGTRLLVL.

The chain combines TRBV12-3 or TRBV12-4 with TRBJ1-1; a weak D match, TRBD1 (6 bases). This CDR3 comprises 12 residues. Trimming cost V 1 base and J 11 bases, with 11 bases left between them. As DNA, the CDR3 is TGTGCCAGCAGTTTAGAGGCAGGGGTCGCTTTCTTT. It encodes CASSLEAGVAFF.

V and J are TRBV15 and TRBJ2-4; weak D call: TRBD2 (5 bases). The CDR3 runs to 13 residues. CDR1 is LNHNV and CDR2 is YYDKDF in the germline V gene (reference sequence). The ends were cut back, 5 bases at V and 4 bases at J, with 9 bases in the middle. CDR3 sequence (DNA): TGTGCCACCAGCCTTACTAGTAAAAACATTCAGTACTTC. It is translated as CATSLTSKNIQYF. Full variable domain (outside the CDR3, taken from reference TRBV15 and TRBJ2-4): DAMVIQNPRYQVTQFGKPVTLSCSQTLNHNVMYWYQQKSSQAPKLLFHYYDKDFNNEADTPDNFQSRRPNTSFCFLDIRSPGLGDTAMYLCATSLTSKNIQYFGAGTRLSVL.

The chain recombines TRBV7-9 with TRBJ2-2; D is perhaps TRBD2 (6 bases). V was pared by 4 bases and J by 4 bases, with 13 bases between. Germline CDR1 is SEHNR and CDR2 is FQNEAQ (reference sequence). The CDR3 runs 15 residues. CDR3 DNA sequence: TGTGCCAGCAGCTCCAGCGGGCTATCCACCGGGGAGCTGTTTTTT. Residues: CASSSSGLSTGELFF.

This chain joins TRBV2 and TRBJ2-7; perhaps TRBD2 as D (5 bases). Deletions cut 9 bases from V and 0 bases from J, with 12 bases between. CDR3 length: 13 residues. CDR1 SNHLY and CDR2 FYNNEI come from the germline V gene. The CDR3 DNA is TGTGCCAGTGGAGCGGTTTTCTCCTACGAGCAGTACTTC. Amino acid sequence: CASGAVFSYEQYF.

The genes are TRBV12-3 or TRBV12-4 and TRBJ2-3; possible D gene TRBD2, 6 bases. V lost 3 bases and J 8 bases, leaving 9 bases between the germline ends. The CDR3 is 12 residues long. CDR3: CASSFGRGTQYF. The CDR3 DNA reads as TGTGCCAGCAGTTTTGGGCGGGGTACGCAGTATTTT.

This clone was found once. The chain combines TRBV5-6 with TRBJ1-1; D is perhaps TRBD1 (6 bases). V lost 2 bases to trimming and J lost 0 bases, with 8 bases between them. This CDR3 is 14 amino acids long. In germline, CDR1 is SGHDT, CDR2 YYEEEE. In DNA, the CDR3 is TGTGCCAGCAGCTTCGGACAGATGAACACTGAAGCTTTCTTT. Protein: CASSFGQMNTEAFF.

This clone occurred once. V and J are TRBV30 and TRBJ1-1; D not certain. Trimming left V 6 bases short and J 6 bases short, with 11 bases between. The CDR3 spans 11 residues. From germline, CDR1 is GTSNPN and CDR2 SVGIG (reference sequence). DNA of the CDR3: TGTGCCTGTCTATTCCGGGCTGAAGCTTTCTTT. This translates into CACLFRAEAFF.

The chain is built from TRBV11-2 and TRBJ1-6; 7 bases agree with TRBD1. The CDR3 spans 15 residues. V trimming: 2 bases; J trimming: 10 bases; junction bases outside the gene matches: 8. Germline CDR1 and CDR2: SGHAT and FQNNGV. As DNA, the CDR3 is TGTGCCAGCAGCTTAAGGACAGGAGGTTTGTCACCCCTCCACTTT. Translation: CASSLRTGGLSPLHF.

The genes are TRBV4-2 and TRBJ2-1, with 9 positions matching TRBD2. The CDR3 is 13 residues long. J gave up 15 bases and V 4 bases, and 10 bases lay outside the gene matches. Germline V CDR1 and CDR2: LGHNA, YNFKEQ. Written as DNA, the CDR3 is TGTGCCAGCAGCCCGGGACTAGCCGGGGTTTGGTTCTTC. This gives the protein CASSPGLAGVWFF.

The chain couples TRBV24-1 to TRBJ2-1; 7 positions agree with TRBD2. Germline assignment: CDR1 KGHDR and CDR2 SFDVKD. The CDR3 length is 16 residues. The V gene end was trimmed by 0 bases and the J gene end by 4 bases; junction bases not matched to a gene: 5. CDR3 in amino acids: CATSDLPSGPYNEQFF. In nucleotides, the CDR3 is TGTGCCACCAGTGATTTGCCTAGCGGCCCTTACAATGAGCAGTTCTTC.